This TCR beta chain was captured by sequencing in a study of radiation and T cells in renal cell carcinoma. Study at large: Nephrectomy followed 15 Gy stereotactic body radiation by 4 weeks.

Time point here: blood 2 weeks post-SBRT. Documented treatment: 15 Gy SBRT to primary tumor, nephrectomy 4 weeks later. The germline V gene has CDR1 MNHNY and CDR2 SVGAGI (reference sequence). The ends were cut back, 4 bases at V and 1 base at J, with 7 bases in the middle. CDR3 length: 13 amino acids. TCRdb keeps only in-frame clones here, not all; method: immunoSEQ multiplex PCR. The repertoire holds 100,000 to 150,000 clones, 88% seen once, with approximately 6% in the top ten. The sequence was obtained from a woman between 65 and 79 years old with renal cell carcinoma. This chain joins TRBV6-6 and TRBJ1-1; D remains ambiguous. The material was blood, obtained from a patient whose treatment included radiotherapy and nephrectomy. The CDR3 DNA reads TGTGCCAGCAGTTCCCTTCCGAACACTGAAGCTTTCTTT. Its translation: CASSSLPNTEAFF.